The present TCR beta chain was sequenced within a study of blood T cell repertoires in COVID-19. V lost 9 bases to trimming and J lost 4 bases; unmatched junction nucleotides: 6. Germline loops: CDR1 SGHAT, CDR2 FQNNGV. The CDR3 has 13 residues. Authors' processing steps: Reference gene primer amplification gave nucleated cell count estimates. Libraries were prepared by immunoSEQ multiplex PCR; TCRdb keeps only in-frame clonotypes and omits some of them. V and J calls and clone size follow that table, whereas D and trimming were derived from the DNA. The table records about 210,000 clones, more than 80% of them present only once. Researchers sorted participants into cohorts using their self-reported clinical history. Recovered status applied to Cohort 3 donors who had two consecutive negative PCRs. It also applied to those with clearance or with symptom resolution.

This sequence joins TRBV11-2 and TRBJ1-3; TRBD1 aligns across 7 bases. The receptor's source is a man aged 25 to 45 who had recovered from COVID-19. Sequenced sample: PBMCs or T cells enriched from blood (not recorded which). CDR3 bases: TGTGCCAGTACAGGGGAGCAGGGAAACACCATATATTTT. Translation gives CASTGEQGNTIYF.